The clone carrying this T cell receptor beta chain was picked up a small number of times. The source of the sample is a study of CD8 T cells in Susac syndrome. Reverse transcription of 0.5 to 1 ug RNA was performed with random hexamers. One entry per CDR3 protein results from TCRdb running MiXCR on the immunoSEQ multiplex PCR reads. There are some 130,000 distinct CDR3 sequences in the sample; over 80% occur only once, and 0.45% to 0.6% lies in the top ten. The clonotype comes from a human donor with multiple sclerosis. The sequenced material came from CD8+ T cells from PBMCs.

The CDR3 DNA sequence: TGTGCCAGCAGCTTTGGGACAGCTTCCTACGAGCAGTACTTC. Translated, it gives CASSFGTASYEQYF. The rearrangement uses TRBV5-6 and TRBJ2-7; 7 bases align to TRBD1. With V trimmed by 2 bases and J by 1 base, 3 bases remained unmatched. Looked up from germline, CDR1 is SGHDT and CDR2 is YYEEEE. CDR3 length: 14 residues.